The 7 T cell receptor beta chains in this list originate from one sample, sequenced in a study of T cells after yellow fever vaccination. TCRdb recomputed calls from the 5' RACE reads with MiXCR, one row per CDR3 protein. Among hundreds of thousands of distinct CDR3 sequences listed, 21% were seen once. The specimen was PBMCs, collected roughly 20 days after the first yellow fever vaccination. The receptors here all came from a man aged 18 to 29 who received the YFV17D yellow fever vaccine.

This clonotype was counted a few times. V usage is TRBV5-1 and J usage is TRBJ2-7, with D perhaps TRBD1 or TRBD2 (5 bases each). The CDR3 covers 14 residues. V lost 3 bases, J lost 7 bases, and 17 bases lay in between. In germline, CDR1 is SGHRS, CDR2 YFSETQ. CDR3: CASSSTGPPGEQYF. The CDR3 bases are TGCGCCAGCAGCTCTACAGGCCCGCCGGGGGAGCAGTACTTC.

This chain links TRBV19 with TRBJ1-1; D possibly corresponds to TRBD1 (6 bases). Trimming cost V 8 bases and J 1 base, with 14 bases left between them. This CDR3 is built from 14 residues. CDR1 and CDR2 from the germline V gene are LNHDA and SQIVND (reference sequence). This chain's CDR3 is CASRLGDKNTEAFF. CDR3 in DNA: TGTGCCAGTCGCCTTGGGGACAAGAACACTGAAGCTTTCTTT.

The chain links TRBV7-3 to TRBJ1-1; 8 bases are shared with TRBD1. This CDR3 has 15 amino acids. CDR1 is SGHTA and CDR2 is FQGTGA in the germline V gene. Trimming cost V 4 bases and J 3 bases; bases outside gene matches: 7. The CDR3 protein is CASSSDRGSYTEAFF. The CDR3 nucleotides are TGTGCCAGCAGCTCTGACAGGGGCTCCTACACTGAAGCTTTCTTT.

J is TRBJ2-3 and V is TRBV24-1; D call uncertain. The V end was cut by 9 bases, the J end by 2 bases, with 8 bases between. The CDR3 covers 12 residues. In germline, CDR1 is KGHDR, CDR2 SFDVKD. The CDR3 bases are TGTGCCACCCAGAAGGACACAGATACGCAGTATTTT. It translates to CATQKDTDTQYF.

V gene TRBV12-3 or TRBV12-4 combines with J gene TRBJ2-2; D might be TRBD1 or TRBD2, each matching 5 bases. V was shortened by 8 bases and J by 2 bases, with 12 bases between the two germline ends. CDR3 length equals 14 residues. The CDR3 reads CASGPGTNTGELFF. In nucleotides, the CDR3 is TGTGCCAGCGGACCCGGGACCAACACCGGGGAGCTGTTTTTT.

The J gene is TRBJ1-2, the V gene TRBV12-3 or TRBV12-4, with unresolved D. The CDR3 runs 13 residues. Trimming stripped 5 bases from V and 0 bases from J, with 7 bases between. CDR3 in DNA: TGTGCCAGCAGTGCTACGGCTAACTATGGCTACACCTTC. Its translation is CASSATANYGYTF.

This rearrangement joins TRBV12-3 or TRBV12-4 to TRBJ1-1; 12 bases align to TRBD1. V shed 0 bases and J 12 bases; nucleotides not matched to a gene: 5. CDR3 length equals 14 residues. The CDR3 bases are TGTGCCAGCAGTTTAGCGGGGACAGGGGGCGATCCTTTCTTT. Translation gives CASSLAGTGGDPFF.